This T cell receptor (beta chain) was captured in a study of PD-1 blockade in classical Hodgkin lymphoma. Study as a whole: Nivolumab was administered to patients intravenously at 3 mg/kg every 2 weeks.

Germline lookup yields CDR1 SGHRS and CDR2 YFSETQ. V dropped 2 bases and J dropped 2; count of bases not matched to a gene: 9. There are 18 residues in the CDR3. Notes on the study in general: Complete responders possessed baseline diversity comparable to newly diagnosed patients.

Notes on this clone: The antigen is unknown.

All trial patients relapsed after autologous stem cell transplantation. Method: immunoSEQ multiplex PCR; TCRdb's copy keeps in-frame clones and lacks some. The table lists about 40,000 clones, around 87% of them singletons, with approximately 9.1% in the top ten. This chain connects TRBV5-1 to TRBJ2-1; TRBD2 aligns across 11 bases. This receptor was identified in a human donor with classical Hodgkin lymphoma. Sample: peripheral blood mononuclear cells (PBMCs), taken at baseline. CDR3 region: CASSFPISGRAPYNEQFF. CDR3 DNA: TGCGCCAGCAGCTTCCCCATTAGCGGGAGGGCCCCCTACAATGAGCAGTTCTTC.